The subject of this entry is one T cell receptor (beta chain). As yet, its antigen is unknown. This CDR3 spans 15 amino acids. Trimming took off 1 base at V and 6 bases at J, with 13 bases between the two ends. Germline CDR1 is SEHNR and CDR2 is FQNEAQ (reference sequence). The data were taken from a study of T cells after yellow fever vaccination. Study outcomes and limitations: Clones that expanded after primary vaccination mostly reappeared after the booster (96% CD4, around 87% CD8). Abundant contaminating clonotypes from the bulk population could appear in FACS-sorted repertoires.

Generation of TCR cDNA used 5'RACE template switching (which added a universal primer site and UMIs). Each CDR3 protein gets one entry after TCRdb re-called the 5' RACE reads with MiXCR. This table holds around 550,000 distinct CDR3 sequences, roughly a fifth found once. The receptor comes from a man aged 25 to 40 who received the YFV17D yellow fever vaccine. The chain has TRBV7-9 and TRBJ1-5; TRBD1 is a possible D gene (5 bases). The source material was PBMCs, sampled 15 days after the yellow fever booster vaccination. CDR3 sequence (DNA): TGTGCCAGCAGCTTAGGCGGTCAGGGAGGTCAGCCCCAGCATTTT. This encodes CASSLGGQGGQPQHF.